One and the same sample provided the 19 T cell receptor beta chains below, sequenced in a study of beta chain features in type 1 diabetes. TCRB transcripts that were expressed got sequenced, as all of the isolated RNA had been reverse transcribed. Repertoires were generated with immunoSEQ multiplex PCR, while TCRdb's copy carries only in-frame clones and drops some. The sample lists approximately 400,000 clones, roughly 16% occurring once. Sequenced: naive CD4+ T cells from blood. These receptors all stem from a woman in her late teens or twenties in good health.

The V call is TRBV5-4, the J call TRBJ2-1; tentatively, D is TRBD1 (6 bases). This CDR3 is 15 amino acids long. The germline V and J ends were trimmed by 4 bases and 0 bases, with 11 bases remaining between them. Germline V gene sequence: CDR1 SGHNT, CDR2 YYREEE (reference sequence). The CDR3 here is CASSQGGLSYNEQFF. The CDR3, as DNA: TGTGCCAGCAGCCAAGGGGGTCTCTCCTACAATGAGCAGTTCTTC.

Only a few counts were recorded for this clone. The V and J genes are TRBV18 and TRBJ1-2; TRBD1 matches at 8 bases. Germline V CDR1 and CDR2: KGHSH, LQKENI. The length of the CDR3 is 14 residues. Trimming at V came to 5 bases and at J to 6 bases, leaving 8 bases not matched to a gene. The CDR3 reads CASSKATGDHGYTF. In DNA, the CDR3 is TGTGCCAGCTCAAAGGCGACAGGGGACCATGGCTACACCTTC.

A few counts support this clone. The rearrangement links TRBV5-4 to TRBJ2-3; tentative D call: TRBD2 (6 bases). The CDR3 runs 15 residues. In germline, CDR1 is SGHNT, CDR2 YYREEE (reference sequence). V lost 4 bases, J lost 7 bases, and 19 bases lay in between. The CDR3 is CASSVSAGPSHTQYF. CDR3 nucleotides: TGTGCCAGCAGCGTATCGGCGGGACCTTCCCATACGCAGTATTTT.

The chain has TRBV7-9 and TRBJ1-1; D gene ambiguous. CDR3 length: 14 amino acids. Germline-derived CDR1 and CDR2 are SEHNR and FQNEAQ (reference sequence). V lost 2 bases and J lost 6, with 13 bases in between. CDR3 in DNA: TGTGCCAGCAGCTTACAACACCCTAGCGCTGAAGCTTTCTTT. This gives the protein CASSLQHPSAEAFF.

V is TRBV20-1 and J is TRBJ1-1; possibly TRBD1 for D (5 bases). V gave up 3 bases and J gave up 8 bases, with 7 bases separating them. There are 10 residues in the CDR3. The V gene's germline CDR1 is DFQATT and CDR2 SNEGSKA (reference sequence). CDR3 in DNA: TGCAGTGCTAGTTCAGGGGAAGCTTTCTTT. It translates to CSASSGEAFF.

Only a few counts were recorded for this clone. V is TRBV5-4 and J is TRBJ2-5, with 13 bases fitting TRBD2. There are 16 residues in the CDR3. The ends lost 3 bases at V and 5 bases at J; junction bases unmatched: 7. From germline, CDR1 is SGHNT and CDR2 YYREEE (reference sequence). The CDR3 sequence is CASSYRTSGSWETQYF. CDR3 DNA: TGTGCCAGCAGCTATCGGACTAGCGGGAGTTGGGAGACCCAGTACTTC.

There are a few counts of this clone. The CDR3 DNA follows: TGCGCCAGCACCCCTTTGTTCAGGGAAGAGACCCAGTACTTC. Translation: CASTPLFREETQYF. The chain links TRBV4-1 to TRBJ2-5; possible D gene TRBD1, 5 bases. The CDR3 runs to 14 residues. Trimming pared 7 bases from V and 3 bases from J, leaving 15 bases between. Germline V gene lookup returns CDR1 MGHRA and CDR2 YSYEKL.

A remark on this clone: The same CDR3 also results from other DNA sequences found in this sample. The chain couples TRBV5-1 to TRBJ2-7, with D possibly TRBD1 on 5 matching bases. This CDR3 has 13 residues. V gave up 2 bases and J gave up 5 bases, with 11 bases separating them. Germline assignment: CDR1 SGHRS and CDR2 YFSETQ. CDR3 amino acids: CASSLGVRDEQYF. Written as DNA, the CDR3 is TGCGCCAGCAGCTTAGGGGTTCGCGACGAGCAGTACTTC.

This clone was seen more than once but under ten times. The chain recombines TRBV19 with TRBJ2-7, with 7 nucleotides matching TRBD1. Trimming at V came to 4 bases and at J to 4 bases, leaving 4 bases not matched to a gene. This CDR3 region has 13 residues. The V gene's germline CDR1 is LNHDA and CDR2 SQIVND (reference sequence). The DNA for the CDR3 is TGTGCCAGTAGTACCAAACAGGGGTACGAGCAGTACTTC. This codes for CASSTKQGYEQYF.

This clone was seen more than once but under ten times. This chain joins TRBV5-1 and TRBJ1-2; tentative D call: TRBD1 (6 bases). The length of the CDR3 is 15 residues. Looked up from germline, CDR1 is SGHRS and CDR2 is YFSETQ. Trimming removed 4 bases from V and 7 bases from J, with 20 bases in between. CDR3 region: CASSDYREARGGYTF. The CDR3 nucleotides are TGCGCCAGCAGCGACTACAGGGAAGCGCGTGGTGGCTACACCTTC.

This clone has only a few counts. This sequence joins TRBV29-1 and TRBJ2-7; the match to TRBD1 covers 7 bases. This CDR3 has 14 residues. The ends lost 7 bases at V and 0 bases at J; junction bases unmatched: 9. Looked up from germline, CDR1 is SQVTM and CDR2 is ANQGSEA. The CDR3 loop reads CSAAGTEDSYEQYF. Here the CDR3 DNA reads TGCAGCGCTGCCGGGACAGAGGACTCCTACGAGCAGTACTTC.

The rearrangement uses TRBV10-3 and TRBJ2-3; 9 bases are shared with TRBD1. V shed 7 bases, J shed 1 base, and the junction held 6 bases outside the gene matches. CDR1 and CDR2 from the germline V gene are ENHRY and SYGVKD. The length of the CDR3 is 15 residues. Written as DNA, the CDR3 is TGTGCCATCAATCCGGGACAGGGTGGCACAGATACGCAGTATTTT. Residues: CAINPGQGGTDTQYF.

V usage is TRBV6-1 and J usage is TRBJ1-1, with D unresolved. Trimming shortened V by 4 bases and J by 0 bases, and 12 bases separated the two germline ends. The germline gives CDR1 MNHNS, CDR2 SASEGT. This CDR3 region has 15 residues. This CDR3 reads CASSARGGMNTEAFF. Here the CDR3 DNA reads TGTGCCAGCAGTGCCCGGGGTGGGATGAACACTGAAGCTTTCTTT.

This clone has more than one count but fewer than ten. The rearrangement joins TRBV19 to TRBJ1-4, with TRBD1 matching over 8 bases. The CDR3 extends over 14 amino acids. The germline V gene has CDR1 LNHDA and CDR2 SQIVND (reference sequence). Losses at the gene ends were 6 bases for V and 3 bases for J; bases not matched to a gene: 3. CDR3 amino acids: CASRRDRSNEKLFF. The CDR3 region has the DNA TGTGCCAGTAGGAGGGACAGGTCTAATGAAAAACTGTTTTTT.

The chain is built from TRBV5-4 and TRBJ2-5, with 9 bases aligning to TRBD1. This CDR3 has 15 amino acids. Germline assignment: CDR1 SGHNT and CDR2 YYREEE (reference sequence). J was trimmed by 5 bases and V by 4 bases; bases with no gene match: 9. CDR3 DNA: TGTGCCAGCAGCAGAACACAGGGGGCAAAGGAGACCCAGTACTTC. It yields the protein CASSRTQGAKETQYF.

The genes are TRBV14 and TRBJ2-3; 7 bases fit TRBD1. Germline V CDR1 and CDR2: SGHDN, FVKESK. With V trimmed by 8 bases and J by 4 bases, 12 bases remained unmatched. The CDR3 is made up of 15 amino acids. The CDR3 is CASQQGTMAADTQYF. CDR3 DNA: TGTGCCAGCCAACAGGGGACCATGGCCGCAGATACGCAGTATTTT. Based on the CDR3 plus reference TRBV14 and TRBJ2-3, the full variable domain is EAGVTQFPSHSVIEKGQTVTLRCDPISGHDNLYWYRRVMGKEIKFLLHFVKESKQDESGMPNNRFLAERTGGTYSTLKVQPAELEDSGVYFCASQQGTMAADTQYFGPGTRLTVL.

This clone appeared a few times. The chain combines TRBV30 with TRBJ2-7; D may be TRBD2 (6 bases). CDR3 length: 13 amino acids. Germline loops: CDR1 GTSNPN, CDR2 SVGIG (reference sequence). The CDR3 nucleotides are TGTGCTCAGGACGGGGGAGGTCACTACGAGCAGTACTTC. This translates into CAQDGGGHYEQYF.

A few counts support this clone. The V gene is TRBV6-5, the J gene TRBJ1-3; TRBD1 aligns across 7 bases. The CDR3 runs 14 residues. The J segment lost 9 bases and the V segment lost 6 bases, leaving 11 bases of the junction unmatched. The V gene's germline CDR1 is MNHEY and CDR2 SVGAGI. Written as DNA, the CDR3 is TGTGCCAGCAGACGGGACAGAAATTCTGGCACCATATATTTT. It yields the protein CASRRDRNSGTIYF.

This clone showed up just a few times. The chain joins TRBV27 to TRBJ2-3; maybe TRBD1 (6 bases). The CDR3 sequence is 15 residues long. The germline CDR1 and CDR2 sequences are MNHEY and SMNVEV (reference sequence). V was clipped by 5 bases and J by 5 bases, with 17 bases between them. The CDR3 loop is CASSRHLQGEDTQYF. In DNA, the CDR3 is TGTGCCAGCAGTCGACACCTACAGGGAGAAGATACGCAGTATTTT.